This TCR beta chain emerged from a study of blood T cell repertoires in COVID-19. Study-level background: Both acute and convalescent COVID-19 samples were obtained from the United States, Italy and Spain. PBMCs, B-cell-depleted T cells, or T cells were the source of the cDNA or gDNA that made up the material.

Profiled with immunoSEQ multiplex PCR; TCRdb holds only in-frame clones, not every one. Found here are under 450,000 clones, less than 90% of them singletons; the top ten hold just over 7%. The CDR3 has 14 residues. The V end lost 5 bases, the J end lost 5 bases, and 16 bases lay between the germline ends. Germline CDR1 and CDR2: SGHTA and FQGNSA. Sequenced material: peripheral blood. The sequence was obtained from a woman aged 60-70 years with COVID-19, enrolled during active disease. The chain recombines TRBV7-2 with TRBJ2-7; D may be TRBD1 (5 bases). CDR3 loop: CASSQDRGRDEQYF. The CDR3 DNA is TGTGCCAGCAGCCAAGATAGGGGCCGGGACGAGCAGTACTTC.